The T cell receptor beta chain under discussion was sequenced for a study of identical twins' blood T cells (dated by TCRdb to about 2013). Background on the whole study: The approximately 12 libraries, six for the alpha chain and six for the beta chain, together yielded 49 million or so Illumina reads. Using next-generation sequencing, the study compared the TCR alpha and beta chain repertoires of three pairs of monozygous twins to assess how genetics influences repertoire formation. What the work shows at the level of the full study, not this receptor alone: Independent studies were stated to be required to validate the proposed role of the TCRalpha J segment in MHC recognition during thymic selection. Among the most abundant TCRbeta clonotypes, each donor shared more CDR3 sequences with her twin than with unrelated donors. V gene usage was reported to be markedly more similar within twin pairs than between unrelated donors, even among non-selected out-of-frame TCRbeta clonotypes. Because the twins were reared together, environmental influences could not be excluded as an explanation for twin similarity. How many CDR3 clonotypes two donors shared depended mainly on the product of their cloneset sizes, and the twins did not clearly stray from this trend.

This clonotype occurred a few times. Its specific antigen is unknown. No base quality values were provided; no much bigger clone lies one nucleotide off. Library prep was done by 5' RACE. TCRdb names Illumina Genome Analyzer IIx as the instrument used. The RNA-based TCR cDNA libraries were made using a previously described protocol that was modified in several ways. To prevent cross-contamination, barcodes specific to each sample were added to both ends of every TCR cDNA library during cDNA synthesis and amplification. In the authors' own workflow: Each individual had between about 85,000 and nearly 500,000 identified clonotypes, and each library contained about 2.2 to 3.6 million CDR3-containing reads. Reads carrying improper barcode index combinations were removed, after which the MiTCR software was used to build a cloneset for each library. MiTCR filtered or rescued low-quality reads and corrected PCR and sequencing errors when assembling CDR3 clonotypes. Artificial out-of-frame clonotypes were mapped to in-frame sequences, with one indel allowed in the CDR3, and then removed. Similarity in V and J gene usage between donors was calculated as the Jensen-Shannon divergence divided by the mean entropy. TCRdb reprocessed the public reads (quality trimming at Q25 with fastp, clone calling with MiXCR) and kept in-frame beta chains. Identical CDR3 proteins give one entry, which carries the most common genes and DNA. It is TCRdb's table, rather than the study itself, that gives the V and J calls and clone size. Counted in this sample were about 370,000 distinct CDR3 sequences; 25% to 35% of them appeared once. The ten largest account for around 5.6% of the sample.

Donors were six healthy women forming three monozygous twin pairs. All three twin pairs had been reared together, and it was thought likely that the same infectious agents and vaccines had been met by these twin pairs. TCR cDNA libraries were prepared from RNA that had been isolated from peripheral blood mononuclear cells. The clonotype comes from a woman aged 18-55 years in good health. Sequenced input: PBMCs.

The DNA reads as follows: TGCGCCAGCAGCTTGGGGTCGTCAGTTCACACCGGGGAGCTGTTTTTT. Its product reads: CASSLGSSVHTGELFF. The receptor chain draws on TRBV5-1 and TRBJ2-2; the D gene cannot be resolved reliably. V drops 0 bases and J drops 3 bases, leaving 12 bases in between. The CDR3 holds 16 amino acids from the cysteine to the phenylalanine. Solely the CDR3 DNA is kept, with 48 bases framed from the first base. Sequences SGHRS (CDR1) and YFSETQ (CDR2) are obtained from the germline V gene.